Below are 28 T cell receptor beta chains sequenced from a single sample in a study of shared clonotypes between healthy human individuals (dated by TCRdb to 2020 to 2022). Library creation used the immunoSEQ multiplex PCR assay. TCRdb retrieved this table from immuneACCESS and kept in-frame rearrangements only. Not all clones are present; in checked studies, unresolved V genes account for under half, and no reason is known for the remainder. This sample comprises under 2,500,000 clones, nearly 97% of them detected only once. Of the sample, about 0.13% falls within the top ten clones. The sample taken for sequencing was naive CD4+ T cells sorted from blood. What the cell subset or site label conveys for this sample: CD45RA+ positively selected. The origin of the receptors is a young man in good health.

In this sample, this clone turned up once. The rearrangement uses TRBV7-9 and TRBJ1-1, with 8 bases fitting TRBD1. After removal of 0 bases from V and 0 bases from J, the junction contained 6 bases not matched to a gene. Germline values: CDR1 SEHNR, CDR2 FQNEAQ (reference sequence). The CDR3 runs to 17 residues. The CDR3 bases are TGTGCCAGCAGCTTAGCGAGGACAGGGATGATGAACACTGAAGCTTTCTTT. This encodes CASSLARTGMMNTEAFF.

V gene TRBV2 combines with J gene TRBJ1-5; D gene ambiguous. Germline CDR1 and CDR2: SNHLY and FYNNEI. The CDR3 totals 14 residues. Deletions cut 6 bases from V and 1 base from J, with 10 bases between. CDR3 nucleotides: TGTGCCAGCAGGGGAGATGCGAGCAATCAGCCCCAGCATTTT. It specifies CASRGDASNQPQHF.

This rearrangement joins TRBV7-2 to TRBJ2-1; D is unclear. Trimming took 5 bases from V and 5 from J, leaving 16 bases between them. The CDR3 is made up of 15 amino acids. Germline CDR1 reads SGHTA; CDR2 reads FQGNSA. The CDR3 sequence is CASSTEIGRNNEQFF. CDR3 coding DNA: TGTGCCAGCAGCACTGAGATTGGACGCAACAATGAGCAGTTCTTC.

The V and J genes are TRBV25-1 and TRBJ2-2; D gene uncertain. This CDR3 is built from 12 residues. CDR1 is MGHDK, CDR2 SYGVNS, per germline. Deletions cut 6 bases from V and 5 bases from J, with 7 bases between. The DNA of the CDR3 is TGTGCCAGCAGAGAGTCAACCGGGGAGCTGTTTTTT. This codes for CASRESTGELFF. Together with reference TRBV25-1 and TRBJ2-2, the CDR3 gives the full variable domain: EADIYQTPRYLVIGTGKKITLECSQTMGHDKMYWYQQDPGMELHLIHYSYGVNSTEKGDLSSESTVSRIRTEHFPLTLESARPSHTSQYLCASRESTGELFFGEGSRLTVL.

The chain carries TRBV5-1 and TRBJ1-3; D is perhaps TRBD1 (5 bases). The V end lost 2 bases, the J end lost 0 bases, and 9 bases lay between the germline ends. Per the germline V gene, CDR1 is SGHRS and CDR2 is YFSETQ. The CDR3 totals 15 residues. In DNA, the CDR3 is TGCGCCAGCAGCTTCGGGGCAGGCTCTGGAAACACCATATATTTT. Its protein product is CASSFGAGSGNTIYF.

J is TRBJ1-4 and V is TRBV7-9; 7 bases align to TRBD1. There are 15 residues in the CDR3. Trimming at V came to 5 bases and at J to 7 bases, leaving 10 bases not matched to a gene. CDR1 SEHNR and CDR2 FQNEAQ come from the germline V gene (reference sequence). CDR3 nucleotides: TGTGCCAGCAGCGAGAACAGGGGTTTTGGTGAAAAACTGTTTTTT. This translates into CASSENRGFGEKLFF.

This clone was picked up a small number of times. The chain employs TRBV18 and TRBJ2-1, with a tentative D call TRBD2 (5 bases). V was pared by 5 bases and J by 5 bases, with 10 bases between. The CDR3 extends over 13 amino acids. Germline CDR1 and CDR2: KGHSH and LQKENI. The CDR3 sequence: CASSSGSDNEQFF. In DNA, the CDR3 is TGTGCCAGCTCATCGGGTAGCGACAATGAGCAGTTCTTC. Together with reference TRBV18 and TRBJ2-1, the CDR3 gives the full variable domain: NAGVMQNPRHLVRRRGQEARLRCSPMKGHSHVYWYRQLPEEGLKFMVYLQKENIIDESGMPKERFSAEFPKEGPSILRIQQVVRGDSAAYFCASSSGSDNEQFFGPGTRLTVL.

This chain joins TRBV7-8 and TRBJ2-7; D gene ambiguous. Trimming cost V 2 bases and J 4 bases, with 12 bases left between them. Germline V CDR1 and CDR2: SGHVS, FQNEAQ. This CDR3 has 14 residues. CDR3 nucleotides: TGTGCCAGCAGCTTACCGCCTAGAGAATACGAGCAGTACTTC. Its translation: CASSLPPREYEQYF.

The chain couples TRBV30 to TRBJ1-1; no definite D call. V lost 5 bases, J lost 0 bases, and 7 bases lay in between. The length of the CDR3 is 12 residues. Germline V CDR1 and CDR2: GTSNPN, SVGIG (reference sequence). CDR3 amino acids: CAWDIMNTEAFF. The CDR3 region has the DNA TGTGCCTGGGACATTATGAACACTGAAGCTTTCTTT.

The chain uses TRBV30 and TRBJ2-7; 7 nucleotides align to TRBD1. Germline V gene data show CDR1 as GTSNPN and CDR2 as SVGIG (reference sequence). With 0 bases clipped from V and 7 bases from J, the junction kept 3 bases outside the gene matches. The CDR3 is made up of 12 amino acids. CDR3 protein: CAWSVPGGEQYF. CDR3 sequence (DNA): TGTGCCTGGAGTGTACCAGGGGGAGAGCAGTACTTC.

The rearrangement links TRBV7-8 to TRBJ2-1; 7 bases agree with TRBD2. This CDR3 has 16 amino acids. CDR1 and CDR2 from the germline V gene are SGHVS and FQNEAQ. Trimming took 0 bases from V and 6 from J; bases not matched to a gene: 8. In nucleotides, the CDR3 is TGTGCCAGCAGCTTAGCTCGGGGTCTAGCGGCCAATGAGCAGTTCTTC. Translated, it gives CASSLARGLAANEQFF.

The V call is TRBV18, the J call TRBJ2-1, with a weak D call TRBD1 (5 bases). V was clipped by 4 bases and J by 8 bases, with 12 bases between them. There are 13 residues in the CDR3. CDR1 is KGHSH, CDR2 LQKENI, per germline. For the CDR3, the DNA is TGTGCCAGCTCACTGTATCAGGGTGATGAGCAGTTCTTC. Its translation is CASSLYQGDEQFF.

V usage is TRBV10-3 and J usage is TRBJ1-1, with D perhaps TRBD1 (5 bases). Looked up from germline, CDR1 is ENHRY and CDR2 is SYGVKD. The ends were cut back, 6 bases at V and 0 bases at J, with 14 bases in the middle. CDR3 size: 15 residues. The CDR3 nucleotides read TGTGCCATCAGGGAGGATGGGGGAGTGAACACTGAAGCTTTCTTT. Amino acids: CAIREDGGVNTEAFF.

This chain links TRBV27 with TRBJ2-1; D is possibly TRBD1 (6 bases). CDR3 size: 19 residues. The V gene lost 2 bases and the J gene lost 0 bases, with 20 bases spanning the gap. Germline V lookup: CDR1 MNHEY, CDR2 SMNVEV (reference sequence). CDR3 region: CASSLRPGTTGSSYNEQFF. The CDR3 region has the DNA TGTGCCAGCAGTTTACGCCCCGGGACAACCGGTAGCTCCTACAATGAGCAGTTCTTC.

The chain joins TRBV11-2 to TRBJ2-3; 11 bases are shared with TRBD2. CDR1 and CDR2 (germline): SGHAT, FQNNGV. V was clipped by 6 bases and J by 8 bases; unmatched bases: 10. There are 15 residues in the CDR3. The CDR3 protein is CASSSIAGGLATQYF. The CDR3 region has the DNA TGTGCCAGCAGTTCCATAGCGGGAGGGCTCGCTACGCAGTATTTT.

This chain uses TRBV5-1 with TRBJ1-6; possible D gene TRBD1, 5 bases. CDR1 and CDR2 from the germline V gene are SGHRS and YFSETQ. The CDR3 spans 14 residues. Deletions cut 0 bases from V and 7 bases from J, with 8 bases between. The CDR3 region is CASSLGQRNSPLHF. In DNA form, the CDR3 reads TGCGCCAGCAGCTTGGGACAGCGAAATTCACCCCTCCACTTT. The complete variable domain, with remaining parts taken from reference TRBV5-1 and TRBJ1-6, reads KAGVTQTPRYLIKTRGQQVTLSCSPISGHRSVSWYQQTPGQGLQFLFEYFSETQRNKGNFPGRFSGRQFSNSRSEMNVSTLELGDSALYLCASSLGQRNSPLHFGNGTRLTVT.

The chain is built from TRBV11-2 and TRBJ2-1, with 10 bases matching TRBD2. The CDR3 extends over 11 amino acids. Germline CDR1 reads SGHAT; CDR2 reads FQNNGV. The ends lost 6 bases at V and 14 bases at J; junction bases unmatched: 4. This CDR3 reads CASSSGTSEFF. CDR3 nucleotides: TGTGCCAGCAGTTCCGGGACTAGCGAGTTCTTC.

Details on this clone: The sample has other DNA sequences that encode this CDR3 too. The chain joins TRBV19 to TRBJ1-5; tentative D call: TRBD1 (6 bases). The CDR3 totals 14 residues. V dropped 7 bases and J dropped 0 bases, with 10 bases sitting between them. The germline V gene has CDR1 LNHDA and CDR2 SQIVND (reference sequence). CDR3 residues: CASTRGGSNQPQHF. The CDR3 DNA reads as TGTGCCAGTACTAGAGGGGGTAGCAATCAGCCCCAGCATTTT.

The chain is built from TRBV7-9 and TRBJ2-4; weak D call: TRBD1 (5 bases). The ends were cut back, 6 bases at V and 8 bases at J, with 8 bases in the middle. The CDR3 is 11 amino acids. Per germline, CDR1 SEHNR and CDR2 FQNEAQ (reference sequence). The CDR3 region is CASRKGDIQYF. As DNA, the CDR3 is TGTGCCAGCAGAAAAGGGGACATTCAGTACTTC.

V usage is TRBV5-8 and J usage is TRBJ1-1; the D is unclear. The CDR3 length is 13 residues. CDR1 and CDR2 (germline): SGHTS, YDEGEE. V was trimmed by 4 bases and J by 0 bases, leaving 7 bases between them. CDR3 sequence: CASSPGLNTEAFF. The CDR3 nucleotides read TGTGCCAGCAGCCCTGGCCTGAACACTGAAGCTTTCTTT.

The chain carries TRBV29-1 and TRBJ2-1, with unresolved D. V was shortened by 7 bases and J by 8 bases, with 18 bases between the two germline ends. The CDR3 runs 13 residues. Germline V gene lookup returns CDR1 SQVTM and CDR2 ANQGSEA. The CDR3 region has the DNA TGCAGCGCCGGCGGACGGCTGGTATATGAGCAGTTCTTC. Its translation: CSAGGRLVYEQFF.

This rearrangement joins TRBV6-6 to TRBJ2-2; 8 bases align to TRBD1. The length of the CDR3 is 15 residues. Germline V gene lookup returns CDR1 MNHNY and CDR2 SVGAGI (reference sequence). Trimming took 2 bases from V and 5 from J; bases not matched to a gene: 4. CDR3 sequence (DNA): TGTGCCAGCAGTTACGGACAGGGTGGGACCGGGGAGCTGTTTTTT. Residues: CASSYGQGGTGELFF.

The CDR3 coding sequence is TGCGCCAGCAGCTTGGGAGGGACTAGCTTATTCTACGAGCAGTACTTC. This codes for CASSLGGTSLFYEQYF. The V call is TRBV5-1, the J call TRBJ2-7; TRBD2 aligns across 9 bases. V dropped 0 bases and J dropped 3; count of bases not matched to a gene: 7. Germline V gene lookup returns CDR1 SGHRS and CDR2 YFSETQ. The CDR3 has 16 amino acids.

About this clone: The sample carries other DNA sequences with the same CDR3. This rearrangement joins TRBV7-9 to TRBJ1-4; TRBD1 agrees at 9 bases. This CDR3 has 16 residues. The V gene end was trimmed by 1 base and the J gene end by 3 bases; junction bases not matched to a gene: 3. Germline V gene data show CDR1 as SEHNR and CDR2 as FQNEAQ (reference sequence). The DNA for the CDR3 is TGTGCCAGCAGCTTAGGCGACAGGGGGGCTAATGAAAAACTGTTTTTT. This gives the protein CASSLGDRGANEKLFF.

The J gene is TRBJ2-1, the V gene TRBV21-1; the table names TRBD1, a call not compared with the DNA. TRBV21-1 is marked as a pseudogene. The CDR3 runs 12 residues. The CDR3, as DNA: TGTGCCAGCGGAAGGGGGTACAATGAGCAGTTCTTC. It encodes CASGRGYNEQFF.

The chain couples TRBV5-1 to TRBJ1-5; D is ambiguous. The CDR3 covers 15 residues. The V gene's germline CDR1 is SGHRS and CDR2 YFSETQ. V lost 4 bases and J 3 bases, leaving 14 bases between the germline ends. The CDR3, as DNA: TGCGCCAGCAGCCCATTCGGGGAATCCAATCAGCCCCAGCATTTT. Its protein product is CASSPFGESNQPQHF.

V usage is TRBV5-6 and J usage is TRBJ1-2; weak D call: TRBD1 (5 bases). Germline CDR1 reads SGHDT; CDR2 reads YYEEEE. CDR3 length: 13 residues. V was pared by 5 bases and J by 8 bases, with 16 bases between. The CDR3 protein is CASSRTEGSGYTF. CDR3 nucleotides: TGTGCCAGCAGTAGGACGGAGGGGAGCGGCTACACCTTC.

The CDR3 DNA reads TGTGCCAGCGCTAACAGAATTACAGATACGCAGTATTTT. Translating it yields CASANRITDTQYF. V and J are TRBV2 and TRBJ2-3; no reliable D call. Trimming took 8 bases from V and 3 from J, leaving 12 bases between them. This CDR3 is 13 amino acids long. The germline V gene encodes CDR1 SNHLY and CDR2 FYNNEI.